This T cell receptor (beta chain) stems from a study of cytomegalovirus exposure and HLA in healthy donors. The primer mix had 60 Vbeta and 13 Jbeta primers. TCRdb keeps only in-frame clones here, not all; method: immunoSEQ multiplex PCR. This repertoire shows under 200,000 clones, about 72% found once; its top ten account for over 1.3%. The germline gives CDR1 MNHEY, CDR2 SMNVEV (reference sequence). This CDR3 spans 15 amino acids. The trim removed 1 base at V and 5 bases at J, leaving 4 bases unmatched. Sequencing was performed on PBMCs. The chain links TRBV27 to TRBJ1-1; the match to TRBD1 covers 10 bases. The clonotype was recovered from a man aged 55 to 70 in good health and CMV-seronegative. CDR3 in DNA: TGTGCCAGCAGTTTATTGACAGGGGGCTCTACTGAAGCTTTCTTT. Its protein product is CASSLLTGGSTEAFF.